This entry features one T cell receptor beta chain sequence. Germline V gives CDR1 MDHEN, CDR2 SYDVKM. V gave up 10 bases and J gave up 13 bases, with 19 bases separating them. The CDR3 covers 11 residues. The data are from a study of shared clonotypes between healthy human individuals. Profiled with immunoSEQ multiplex PCR; TCRdb holds only in-frame clones, not every one. The table includes hundreds of thousands of clones, approximately 96% detected once. Cells designated naive CD8 were CD45RO-negative and were positively selected for CCR7, with terminally differentiated effector memory CD45RA+ cells excluded.

The origin of this receptor is a woman in her 30s in good health. This chain connects TRBV28 to TRBJ1-2; D remains unclear. The sequenced material came from naive CD8+ T cells sorted from blood. This CDR3 reads CATMWEWTRTF. The CDR3 nucleotides read TGTGCCACCATGTGGGAGTGGACCCGCACCTTC.